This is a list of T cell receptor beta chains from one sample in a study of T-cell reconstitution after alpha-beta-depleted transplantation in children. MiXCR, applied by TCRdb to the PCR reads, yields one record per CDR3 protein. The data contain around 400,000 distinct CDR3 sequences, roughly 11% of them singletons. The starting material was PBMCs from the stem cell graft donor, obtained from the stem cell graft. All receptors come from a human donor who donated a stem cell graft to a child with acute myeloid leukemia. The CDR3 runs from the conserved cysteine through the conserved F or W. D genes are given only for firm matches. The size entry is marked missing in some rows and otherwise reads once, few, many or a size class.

CDR3nt: TGTGCCAGCAGGGGGGCAGGGACTGAAGCTTTCTTT
CDR3aa: CASRGAGTEAFF
v_gene: TRBV2
j_gene: TRBJ1-1
d_gene: -
abundance: few

CDR3nt: TGCAGTGCTAGAGGAGTACCCGGGAGGGCAGATACGCAGTATTTT
CDR3aa: CSARGVPGRADTQYF
v_gene: TRBV20-1
j_gene: TRBJ2-3
d_gene: TRBD2
abundance: few

CDR3nt: TGTGCCACCAGCAGAGGTCAGGGCACAGATACGCAGTATTTT
CDR3aa: CATSRGQGTDTQYF
v_gene: TRBV15
j_gene: TRBJ2-3
d_gene: -
abundance: -

CDR3nt: TGTGCCTGGAGGTGGGGGGTTGCAGATACGCAGTATTTT
CDR3aa: CAWRWGVADTQYF
v_gene: TRBV30
j_gene: TRBJ2-3
d_gene: -
abundance: -

CDR3nt: TGTGCCAGCAGCCGCCGTTTAGGCGGGGAGCTGTTTTTT
CDR3aa: CASSRRLGGELFF
v_gene: TRBV7-2
j_gene: TRBJ2-2
d_gene: -
abundance: -

CDR3nt: TGTGCCAGCAGTTACTTGTCGAACACCGGGGAGCTGTTTTTT
CDR3aa: CASSYLSNTGELFF
v_gene: TRBV6-2/TRBV6-3
j_gene: TRBJ2-2
d_gene: -
abundance: many

CDR3nt: TGTGCCAGCAGCCGAGCGGGGCCGAACACCGGGGAGCTGTTTTTT
CDR3aa: CASSRAGPNTGELFF
v_gene: TRBV5-4
j_gene: TRBJ2-2
d_gene: TRBD2
abundance: few

CDR3nt: TGCAGTGCTTTAGAGCCTAGCTACAATGAGCAGTTCTTC
CDR3aa: CSALEPSYNEQFF
v_gene: TRBV20-1
j_gene: TRBJ2-1
d_gene: -
abundance: many

CDR3nt: TGTGCTAGCAGCTTAGGAGGGACAGGGGCCTCAGATACGCAGTATTTT
CDR3aa: CASSLGGTGASDTQYF
v_gene: TRBV7-7
j_gene: TRBJ2-3
d_gene: TRBD1
abundance: many

CDR3nt: TGTGCCAGCAGTTTAGGGCCCGCGGGGCAAGAGACCCAGTACTTC
CDR3aa: CASSLGPAGQETQYF
v_gene: TRBV27
j_gene: TRBJ2-5
d_gene: -
abundance: -

CDR3nt: TGTGCCAGCAGCGTAGAAGGAGGGATGCTCGTCAATGAGCAGTTCTTC
CDR3aa: CASSVEGGMLVNEQFF
v_gene: TRBV9
j_gene: TRBJ2-1
d_gene: -
abundance: many

CDR3nt: TGCAGTGCAACCGGGGGGGCCGGGGAGACCCAGTACTTC
CDR3aa: CSATGGAGETQYF
v_gene: TRBV20-1
j_gene: TRBJ2-5
d_gene: TRBD2
abundance: -

CDR3nt: TGCGCCAGCAGCCTGACAACCCCGGACAGGGACAATGAGCAGTTCTTC
CDR3aa: CASSLTTPDRDNEQFF
v_gene: TRBV5-1
j_gene: TRBJ2-1
d_gene: TRBD1
abundance: -

CDR3nt: TGTGCCAGCAGCGTTAGGCTAGTGGGAAATGAGCAGTTCTTC
CDR3aa: CASSVRLVGNEQFF
v_gene: TRBV9
j_gene: TRBJ2-1
d_gene: -
abundance: many

CDR3nt: TGTGCCAGCAGGCCGCGGAGGGGGCTAGGAGGCTACACCTTC
CDR3aa: CASRPRRGLGGYTF
v_gene: TRBV12-3/TRBV12-4
j_gene: TRBJ1-2
d_gene: TRBD1
abundance: few

CDR3nt: TGTGCCACCATTACAGGGGGCCCGAACACTGAAGCTTTCTTT
CDR3aa: CATITGGPNTEAFF
v_gene: TRBV10-3
j_gene: TRBJ1-1
d_gene: TRBD1
abundance: few

CDR3nt: TGTGCCACCAGCAGAACCGGACAAACTATCTCCCACGAGCAGTACTTC
CDR3aa: CATSRTGQTISHEQYF
v_gene: TRBV15
j_gene: TRBJ2-7
d_gene: -
abundance: -

CDR3nt: TGTGCCAGCAGCGTACAGACTTCTGGGGAGCTGTTTTTT
CDR3aa: CASSVQTSGELFF
v_gene: TRBV9
j_gene: TRBJ2-2
d_gene: -
abundance: few

CDR3nt: TGTGCCAGCGTAACCCCCACTAGCGGGCGAGGGAGTGAGCAGTTCTTC
CDR3aa: CASVTPTSGRGSEQFF
v_gene: TRBV28
j_gene: TRBJ2-1
d_gene: TRBD2
abundance: many

CDR3nt: TGTGCCAGCAGCCAAGAGCAGAGAGCTAACTATGGCTACACCTTC
CDR3aa: CASSQEQRANYGYTF
v_gene: TRBV14
j_gene: TRBJ1-2
d_gene: -
abundance: -

CDR3nt: TGTGCCAGCAGTCCAACCATGAATGAGCAGTTCTTC
CDR3aa: CASSPTMNEQFF
v_gene: TRBV7-2
j_gene: TRBJ2-1
d_gene: -
abundance: few

CDR3nt: TGCAGTGCTGGGCCTTATTCGGGATTACCCGGAGAGACCCAGTACTTC
CDR3aa: CSAGPYSGLPGETQYF
v_gene: TRBV20-1
j_gene: TRBJ2-5
d_gene: -
abundance: -

CDR3nt: TGTGCCAGCTGCCCGGACAGGGAAAATCAGCCCCAGCATTTT
CDR3aa: CASCPDRENQPQHF
v_gene: TRBV6-1
j_gene: TRBJ1-5
d_gene: TRBD1
abundance: -

CDR3nt: TGTGCCAGCAGCCTCCCGGGACAGCCAGTATATGGCTACACCTTC
CDR3aa: CASSLPGQPVYGYTF
v_gene: TRBV5-6
j_gene: TRBJ1-2
d_gene: TRBD1
abundance: few

CDR3nt: TGTGCCAAGAAAGGACAGTCTAATCAGCCCCAGCATTTT
CDR3aa: CAKKGQSNQPQHF
v_gene: TRBV25-1
j_gene: TRBJ1-5
d_gene: -
abundance: -

CDR3nt: TGCGCCAGCAGCCCACACTCTACCGGGACAGACTATGGCTACACCTTC
CDR3aa: CASSPHSTGTDYGYTF
v_gene: TRBV5-1
j_gene: TRBJ1-2
d_gene: TRBD1
abundance: few

CDR3nt: TGTGCCAGCAGTTCTCTAAGGGCCTATAATTCACCCCTCCACTTT
CDR3aa: CASSSLRAYNSPLHF
v_gene: TRBV27
j_gene: TRBJ1-6
d_gene: -
abundance: few

CDR3nt: TGCGCCAGCAGAGTGGGACTCCCCTACGAGCAGTACTTC
CDR3aa: CASRVGLPYEQYF
v_gene: TRBV5-1
j_gene: TRBJ2-7
d_gene: -
abundance: few

CDR3nt: TGTGCCAGCAGCCCACTACTGCCTAGCGGGAGAATTTTTGAGCAGTACTTC
CDR3aa: CASSPLLPSGRIFEQYF
v_gene: TRBV14
j_gene: TRBJ2-7
d_gene: TRBD2
abundance: -

CDR3nt: TGCAGCGTCGGGACTAGCGGGACGGAGACCCAGTACTTC
CDR3aa: CSVGTSGTETQYF
v_gene: TRBV29-1
j_gene: TRBJ2-5
d_gene: TRBD2
abundance: -

CDR3nt: TGCAGTGCTAGTGGCGGAACGAACTCCTACGAGCAGTACTTC
CDR3aa: CSASGGTNSYEQYF
v_gene: TRBV20-1
j_gene: TRBJ2-7
d_gene: -
abundance: many

CDR3nt: TGTGCCAGCAGTTACTCGAAGTACCAAGAGACCCAGTACTTC
CDR3aa: CASSYSKYQETQYF
v_gene: TRBV6-5
j_gene: TRBJ2-5
d_gene: -
abundance: -

CDR3nt: TGTGCCAGCTCACCACAAAGAGATACGCAGTATTTT
CDR3aa: CASSPQRDTQYF
v_gene: TRBV18
j_gene: TRBJ2-3
d_gene: -
abundance: few